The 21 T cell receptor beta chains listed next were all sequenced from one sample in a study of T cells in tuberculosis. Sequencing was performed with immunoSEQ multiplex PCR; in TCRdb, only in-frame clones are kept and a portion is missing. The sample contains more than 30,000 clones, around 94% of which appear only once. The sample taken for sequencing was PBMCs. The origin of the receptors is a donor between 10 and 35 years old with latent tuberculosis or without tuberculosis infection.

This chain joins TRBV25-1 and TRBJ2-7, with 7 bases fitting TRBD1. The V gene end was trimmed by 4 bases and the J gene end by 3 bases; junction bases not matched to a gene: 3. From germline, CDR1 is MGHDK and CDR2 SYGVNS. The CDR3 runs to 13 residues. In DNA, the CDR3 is TGTGCCAGCAGTGTGACAGGGCGCTACGAGCAGTACTTC. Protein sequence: CASSVTGRYEQYF.

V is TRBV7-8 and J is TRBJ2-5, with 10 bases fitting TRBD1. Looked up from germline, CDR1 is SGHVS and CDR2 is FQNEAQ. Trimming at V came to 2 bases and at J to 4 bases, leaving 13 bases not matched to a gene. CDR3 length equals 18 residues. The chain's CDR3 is CASSLRGTDRGLGETQYF. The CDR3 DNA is TGTGCCAGCAGCTTAAGGGGAACGGACAGGGGGTTGGGAGAGACCCAGTACTTC.

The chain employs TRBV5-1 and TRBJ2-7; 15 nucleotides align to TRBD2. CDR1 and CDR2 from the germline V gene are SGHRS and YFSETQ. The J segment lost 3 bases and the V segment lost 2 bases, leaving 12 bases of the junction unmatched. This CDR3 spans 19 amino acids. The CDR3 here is CASSFTNRPGLAGGYEQYF. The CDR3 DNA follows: TGCGCCAGCAGCTTTACTAATCGCCCGGGACTAGCGGGAGGCTACGAGCAGTACTTC.

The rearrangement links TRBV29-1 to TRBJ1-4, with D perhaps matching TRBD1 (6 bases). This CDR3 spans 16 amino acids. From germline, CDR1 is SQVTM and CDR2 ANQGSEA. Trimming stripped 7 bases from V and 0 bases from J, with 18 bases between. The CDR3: CSAGRAGAATNEKLFF. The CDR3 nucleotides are TGCAGCGCTGGGAGGGCAGGGGCCGCAACTAATGAAAAACTGTTTTTT.

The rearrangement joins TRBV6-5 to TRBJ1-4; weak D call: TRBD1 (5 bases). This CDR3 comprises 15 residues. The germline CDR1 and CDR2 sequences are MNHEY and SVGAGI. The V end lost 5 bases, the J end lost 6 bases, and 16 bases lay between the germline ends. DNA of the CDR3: TGTGCCAGCAGTGCTGGGGGGGTAGTGGATGAAAAACTGTTTTTT. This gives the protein CASSAGGVVDEKLFF.

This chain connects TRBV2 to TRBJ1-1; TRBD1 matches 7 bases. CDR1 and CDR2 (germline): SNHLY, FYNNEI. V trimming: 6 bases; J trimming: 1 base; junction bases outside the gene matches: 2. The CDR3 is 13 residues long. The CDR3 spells CASSTGENTEAFF. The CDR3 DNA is TGTGCCAGCAGCACAGGGGAGAACACTGAAGCTTTCTTT.

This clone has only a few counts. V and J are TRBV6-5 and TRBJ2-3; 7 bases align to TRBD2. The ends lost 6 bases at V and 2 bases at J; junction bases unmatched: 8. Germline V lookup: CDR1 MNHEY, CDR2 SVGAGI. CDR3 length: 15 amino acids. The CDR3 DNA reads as TGTGCCAGCAGACGACTAGCCGGACTCACAGATACGCAGTATTTT. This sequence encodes CASRRLAGLTDTQYF.

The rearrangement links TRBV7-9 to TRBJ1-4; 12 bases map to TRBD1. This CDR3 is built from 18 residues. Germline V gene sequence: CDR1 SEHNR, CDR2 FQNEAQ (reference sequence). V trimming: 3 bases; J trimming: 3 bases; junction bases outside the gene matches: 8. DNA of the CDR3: TGTGCCAGCAGCTTGCGCCGGGACAGGGGGCTTGCTAATGAAAAACTGTTTTTT. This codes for CASSLRRDRGLANEKLFF.

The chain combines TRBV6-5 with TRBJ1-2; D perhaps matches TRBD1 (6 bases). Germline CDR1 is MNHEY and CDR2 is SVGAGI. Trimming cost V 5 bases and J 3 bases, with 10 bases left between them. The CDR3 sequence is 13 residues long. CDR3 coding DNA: TGTGCCAGCAGTGCAAGACAGGACTATGGCTACACCTTC. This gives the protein CASSARQDYGYTF.

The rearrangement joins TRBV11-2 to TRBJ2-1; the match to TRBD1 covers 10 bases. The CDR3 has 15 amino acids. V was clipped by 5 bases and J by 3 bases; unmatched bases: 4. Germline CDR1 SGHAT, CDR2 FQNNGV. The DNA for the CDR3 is TGTGCCAGCAGCCCTGACAGGGGGCTCTACAATGAGCAGTTCTTC. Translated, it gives CASSPDRGLYNEQFF. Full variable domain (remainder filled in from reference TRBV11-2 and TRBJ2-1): EAGVAQSPRYKIIEKRQSVAFWCNPISGHATLYWYQQILGQGPKLLIQFQNNGVVDDSQLPKDRFSAERLKGVDSTLKIQPAKLEDSAVYLCASSPDRGLYNEQFFGPGTRLTVL.

CDR3: CASSLAPDTYEQYF. For the CDR3, the DNA is TGTGCCAGCAGCTTAGCTCCAGATACCTACGAGCAGTACTTC. The chain joins TRBV7-2 to TRBJ2-7; D is ambiguous. V lost 0 bases and J lost 2, with 8 bases in between. The V gene's germline CDR1 is SGHTA and CDR2 FQGNSA. The CDR3 loop spans 14 amino acids.

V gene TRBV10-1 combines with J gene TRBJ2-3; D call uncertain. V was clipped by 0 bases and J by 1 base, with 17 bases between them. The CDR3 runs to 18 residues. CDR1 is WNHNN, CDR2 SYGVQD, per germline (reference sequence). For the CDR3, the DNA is TGCGCCAGCAGTGAGTCTCGACCAGGCCCATACGGCACAGATACGCAGTATTTT. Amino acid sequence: CASSESRPGPYGTDTQYF.

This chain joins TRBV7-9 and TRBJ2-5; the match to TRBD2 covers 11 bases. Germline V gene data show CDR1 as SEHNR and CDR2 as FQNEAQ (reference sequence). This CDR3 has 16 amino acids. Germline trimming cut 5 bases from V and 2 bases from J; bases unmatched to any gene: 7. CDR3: CASSRGSSGRQETQYF. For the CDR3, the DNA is TGTGCCAGCAGCCGAGGGTCTAGCGGGAGGCAAGAGACCCAGTACTTC.

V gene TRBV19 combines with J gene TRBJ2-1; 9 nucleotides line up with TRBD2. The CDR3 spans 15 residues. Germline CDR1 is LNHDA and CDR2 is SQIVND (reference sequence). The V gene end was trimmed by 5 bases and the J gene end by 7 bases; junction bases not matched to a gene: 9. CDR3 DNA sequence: TGTGCCAGTAGTGGGGGGACTAGCTGGGAAAATGAGCAGTTCTTC. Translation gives CASSGGTSWENEQFF.

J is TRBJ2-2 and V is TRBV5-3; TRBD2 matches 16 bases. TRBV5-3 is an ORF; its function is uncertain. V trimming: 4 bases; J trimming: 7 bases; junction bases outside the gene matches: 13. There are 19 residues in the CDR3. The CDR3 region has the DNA TGTGCCAGAAGCCTGGGACTAGCGGGAGGGCCAAAGGAGGGCGGGGAGCTGTTTTTT. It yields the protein CARSLGLAGGPKEGGELFF.

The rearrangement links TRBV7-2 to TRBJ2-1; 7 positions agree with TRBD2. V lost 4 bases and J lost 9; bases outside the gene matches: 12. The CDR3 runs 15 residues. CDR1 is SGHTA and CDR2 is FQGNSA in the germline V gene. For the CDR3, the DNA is TGTGCCAGCAGCTGGAGCGGGATCTGGCGGGGTGAGCAGTTCTTC. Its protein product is CASSWSGIWRGEQFF. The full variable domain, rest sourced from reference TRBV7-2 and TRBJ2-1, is GAGVSQSPSNKVTEKGKDVELRCDPISGHTALYWYRQSLGQGLEFLIYFQGNSAPDKSGLPSDRFSAERTGGSVSTLTIQRTQQEDSAVYLCASSWSGIWRGEQFFGPGTRLTVL.

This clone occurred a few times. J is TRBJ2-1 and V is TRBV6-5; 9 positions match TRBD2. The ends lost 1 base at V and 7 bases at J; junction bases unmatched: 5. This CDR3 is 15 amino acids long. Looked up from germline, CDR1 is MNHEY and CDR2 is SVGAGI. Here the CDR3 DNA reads TGTGCCAGCAGTTACTGGGCTAGCGGGGTAAATGAGCAGTTCTTC. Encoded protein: CASSYWASGVNEQFF.

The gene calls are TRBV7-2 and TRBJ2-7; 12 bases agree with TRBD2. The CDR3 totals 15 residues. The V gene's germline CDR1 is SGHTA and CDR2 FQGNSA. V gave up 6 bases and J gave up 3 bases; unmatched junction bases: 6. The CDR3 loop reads CASRRTSGILYEQYF. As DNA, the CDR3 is TGTGCCAGCAGACGGACTAGCGGGATCCTCTACGAGCAGTACTTC.

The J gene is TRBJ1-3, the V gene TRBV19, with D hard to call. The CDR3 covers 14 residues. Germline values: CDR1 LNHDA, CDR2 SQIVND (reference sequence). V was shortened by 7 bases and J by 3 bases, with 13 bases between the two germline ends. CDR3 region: CASTSQVVGNTIYF. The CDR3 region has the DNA TGTGCCAGTACCTCTCAGGTAGTTGGAAACACCATATATTTT. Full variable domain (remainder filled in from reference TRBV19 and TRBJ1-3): DGGITQSPKYLFRKEGQNVTLSCEQNLNHDAMYWYRQDPGQGLRLIYYSQIVNDFQKGDIAEGYSVSREKKESFPLTVTSAQKNPTAFYLCASTSQVVGNTIYFGEGSWLTVV.

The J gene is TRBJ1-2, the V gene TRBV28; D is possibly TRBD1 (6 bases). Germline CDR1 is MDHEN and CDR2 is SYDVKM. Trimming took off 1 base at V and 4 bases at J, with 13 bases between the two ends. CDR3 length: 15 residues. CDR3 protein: CASSLSDSGVYGYTF. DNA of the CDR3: TGTGCCAGCAGTTTATCCGACTCAGGGGTCTATGGCTACACCTTC.

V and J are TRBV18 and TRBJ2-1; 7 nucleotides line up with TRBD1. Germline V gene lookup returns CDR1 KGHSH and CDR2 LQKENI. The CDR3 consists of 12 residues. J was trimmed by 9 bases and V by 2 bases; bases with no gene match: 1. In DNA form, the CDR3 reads TGTGCCAGCTCACCAAACAGGGGTGAGCAGTTCTTC. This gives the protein CASSPNRGEQFF.